This T cell receptor (beta chain) was sequenced in a study of control samples from healthy donors and cancer patients (dated by TCRdb to the early 2020s). CDR1 is given as LNHDA and CDR2 as SQIVND, both from the germline V gene (reference sequence). The trim is 2 bases for V and 1 base for J, with a gap of 5 bases between the germline ends. CDR3 length: 14 amino acids, cysteine to phenylalanine. Only the CDR3 part of the read is kept: 42 bases, read in frame from the first base. The library relied on the immunoSEQ multiplex PCR assay. This is the immuneACCESS table as TCRdb keeps it, with only in-frame sequences that have V and J called. A part of the clones is gone; compared with another copy, unresolved V genes explain less than half, and the rest is unexplained. In all, the sample holds some 99,000 clones, and approximately 90% of those were seen once. The ten largest clonotypes hold roughly 4.5% of the sample.

Details on this clone: Its antigen has not been determined. No per-base quality is available; no much larger clone lies one base away.

The sample was blood. The source is a human donor in good health. The donor label of this sample is uncertain. This receptor chain uses TRBV19 and TRBJ1-4; confidence is insufficient to name the D gene. CDR3 reads: CASSISGTNEKLFF. At the DNA level, the sequence is TGTGCCAGTAGTATATCTGGAACTAATGAAAAACTGTTTTTT.